Shown below are 30 T cell receptor beta chains from a single sample sequenced in a study of blood T cells in healthy people across ages. It was with a sample-barcoded 5' primer and a J-beta primer mix that a second PCR of about 6 to 12 cycles was run. TCRdb re-derived calls from the 5' RACE reads in MiXCR, one entry per CDR3 protein. This table has over a million distinct CDR3 sequences, 42% appearing once. Sequenced sample: blood. Receptor source: a young woman in good health.

J is TRBJ2-7 and V is TRBV7-8; TRBD1 matches 8 bases. CDR1 and CDR2 (germline): SGHVS, FQNEAQ. There are 16 residues in the CDR3. The V gene end was trimmed by 5 bases and the J gene end by 1 base; junction bases not matched to a gene: 10. The CDR3 nucleotides read TGTGCCAGCAGCACAGGGGGTTGGGACGAATCCTACGAGCAGTACTTC. It is translated as CASSTGGWDESYEQYF.

This chain connects TRBV9 to TRBJ1-1, with TRBD1 as a possible D gene (5 bases). Trimming removed 0 bases from V and 0 bases from J, with 12 bases in between. CDR1 is SGDLS and CDR2 is YYNGEE in the germline V gene. This CDR3 comprises 16 residues. As DNA, the CDR3 is TGTGCCAGCAGCGTAGAAGGAGGGACCATGAACACTGAAGCTTTCTTT. It codes for CASSVEGGTMNTEAFF.

This clonotype was seen ten or more times. The rearrangement uses TRBV4-3 and TRBJ2-1, with a possible D match to TRBD1 (6 bases). The CDR3 has 17 amino acids. V was clipped by 4 bases and J by 7 bases, with 23 bases between them. The germline gives CDR1 LGHNA, CDR2 YSLEER. The CDR3 spells CASSPMDSFRGVNEQFF. Here the CDR3 DNA reads TGCGCCAGCAGCCCAATGGACAGTTTCAGGGGTGTGAATGAGCAGTTCTTC.

There are a few counts of this clonotype. The chain couples TRBV20-1 to TRBJ1-6, with 9 bases that match TRBD1. The CDR3 is 16 residues long. The junction had 7 bases not matched to a gene; V was cut back by 0 bases and J by 7 bases. Germline CDR1 and CDR2: DFQATT and SNEGSKA (reference sequence). This CDR3 is CSARDRRTGDNSPLHF. CDR3 nucleotides: TGCAGTGCTAGAGATCGCCGGACAGGGGACAATTCACCCCTCCACTTT.

The genes are TRBV28 and TRBJ1-5; 9 bases align to TRBD1. This CDR3 is built from 17 residues. Germline V gene data show CDR1 as MDHEN and CDR2 as SYDVKM. Trimming cost V 6 bases and J 1 base; bases outside gene matches: 10. In nucleotides, the CDR3 is TGTGCCAGCAGAGGACTGAGGGGACAGGGAAGCAATCAGCCCCAGCATTTT. Translated: CASRGLRGQGSNQPQHF.

As for this clonotype: At one of its ends the junction is not consistent with the germline gene, which may arise from a read error. The chain joins TRBV10-3 to TRBJ2-7, with TRBD1 matching over 8 bases. Germline V lookup: CDR1 ENHRY, CDR2 SYGVKD. The CDR3 spans 13 residues. CDR3: CAINGQGTYGQYF. CDR3 nucleotide sequence: TGTGCCATCAACGGACAGGGCACCTACGGGCAGTACTTC.

This clonotype was seen a few times. The chain joins TRBV12-3 or TRBV12-4 to TRBJ2-3, with 7 nucleotides matching TRBD2. This CDR3 is 16 amino acids long. J gave up 1 base and V 1 base, and 5 bases lay outside the gene matches. CDR3 nucleotides: TGTGCCAGCAGTTTAGTCGGGAGGCCTGGCACAGATACGCAGTATTTT. Residues: CASSLVGRPGTDTQYF.

This clonotype came up a few times. The chain links TRBV27 to TRBJ2-1; 7 positions match TRBD2. The CDR3 has 14 residues. Per the germline V gene, CDR1 is MNHEY and CDR2 is SMNVEV (reference sequence). Unmatched junction bases numbered 10, after V lost 6 bases and J lost 8 bases. The CDR3 DNA reads as TGTGCCAGCAGCCCCCGGCGGGAGAGGTATGAGCAGTTCTTC. It is translated as CASSPRRERYEQFF.

The J gene is TRBJ2-2, the V gene TRBV7-2; tentatively, D is TRBD2 (6 bases). The V end lost 3 bases, the J end lost 0 bases, and 8 bases lay between the germline ends. CDR3 length: 15 amino acids. Germline V gene data show CDR1 as SGHTA and CDR2 as FQGNSA. This chain's CDR3 is CASSLGLPNTGELFF. In DNA, the CDR3 is TGTGCCAGCAGCTTGGGACTTCCGAACACCGGGGAGCTGTTTTTT.

V usage is TRBV3-1 and J usage is TRBJ2-1; 7 nucleotides align to TRBD2. Germline CDR1 LGHDT, CDR2 YNNKEL (reference sequence). V lost 4 bases to trimming and J lost 5 bases; unmatched junction nucleotides: 11. The CDR3 length is 16 residues. The CDR3 spells CASSPRFGSGDNEQFF. The CDR3 DNA reads as TGTGCCAGCAGCCCAAGGTTCGGGAGCGGGGACAATGAGCAGTTCTTC.

This clonotype showed up just a few times. The rearrangement uses TRBV6-6 and TRBJ2-1; D uncertain. The V end was cut by 11 bases, the J end by 5 bases, with 19 bases between. The CDR3 sequence is 14 residues long. Germline lookup yields CDR1 MNHNY and CDR2 SVGAGI (reference sequence). CDR3 coding DNA: TGTGCCGGCATGGAGATTCTCGTACACAATGAGCAGTTCTTC. It codes for CAGMEILVHNEQFF.

The V call is TRBV9, the J call TRBJ2-7; D ambiguous. CDR3 length: 14 amino acids. Trimming pared 0 bases from V and 1 base from J, leaving 8 bases between. Germline V gene sequence: CDR1 SGDLS, CDR2 YYNGEE. CDR3 coding DNA: TGTGCCAGCAGCGTAGGGGTCCGTTCCTACGAGCAGTACTTC. It is translated as CASSVGVRSYEQYF.

CDR3 DNA: TGTGCCAGCAGTGCAGTGAGGGGGCGCAGTGAAAAACTGTTTTTT. Amino acids: CASSAVRGRSEKLFF. The chain links TRBV14 to TRBJ1-4, with 7 bases that match TRBD1. The germline V gene encodes CDR1 SGHDN and CDR2 FVKESK. CDR3 length: 15 residues. The V and J ends lost 6 bases and 7 bases, in that order; junction bases with no gene match: 11.

This clonotype has only a few counts. The genes are TRBV14 and TRBJ1-1, with a tentative D call TRBD1 (6 bases). V was pared by 5 bases and J by 4 bases, with 11 bases between. This CDR3 is built from 13 residues. The germline gives CDR1 SGHDN, CDR2 FVKESK. The CDR3 DNA reads TGTGCCAGCAGCTTACAGGGTTTCACTGAAGCTTTCTTT. It encodes CASSLQGFTEAFF.

The chain uses TRBV27 and TRBJ2-1; D is ambiguous. Germline values: CDR1 MNHEY, CDR2 SMNVEV (reference sequence). This CDR3 comprises 12 residues. Trimming cost V 2 bases and J 8 bases, with 7 bases left between them. DNA of the CDR3: TGTGCCAGCAGTTTACCCTCGGATGAGCAGTTCTTC. This sequence encodes CASSLPSDEQFF.

The V call is TRBV18, the J call TRBJ2-1, with D possibly matching TRBD1 (6 bases). The V and J ends lost 2 bases and 4 bases respectively, with 18 bases between them. Germline assignment: CDR1 KGHSH and CDR2 LQKENI. The CDR3 sequence is 17 residues long. The CDR3 DNA is TGTGCCAGCTCACCAAAAGGGACACCCTCCACGTACAATGAGCAGTTCTTC. Protein: CASSPKGTPSTYNEQFF.

This clonotype was recorded a few times. The chain links TRBV14 to TRBJ1-1; no clear D gene. Germline CDR1 and CDR2: SGHDN and FVKESK. This CDR3 region has 18 residues. V was shortened by 2 bases and J by 1 base, with 20 bases between the two germline ends. The CDR3 DNA reads as TGTGCCAGCAGCCAATTGGGGAGACAAGGACTAAAGAACACTGAAGCTTTCTTT. Translated, it gives CASSQLGRQGLKNTEAFF. The full variable domain, rest sourced from reference TRBV14 and TRBJ1-1, is EAGVTQFPSHSVIEKGQTVTLRCDPISGHDNLYWYRRVMGKEIKFLLHFVKESKQDESGMPNNRFLAERTGGTYSTLKVQPAELEDSGVYFCASSQLGRQGLKNTEAFFGQGTRLTVV.

V gene TRBV20-1 combines with J gene TRBJ2-1, with TRBD2 matching over 7 bases. This CDR3 region has 15 residues. V lost 0 bases, J lost 4 bases, and 6 bases stayed unmatched. CDR1 and CDR2 from the germline V gene are DFQATT and SNEGSKA (reference sequence). Written as DNA, the CDR3 is TGCAGTGCTAGAGAACGGGCGGGGGTGTACAATGAGCAGTTCTTC. It is translated as CSARERAGVYNEQFF.

Only a few counts were recorded for this clonotype. The chain combines TRBV15 with TRBJ2-3; the D is unclear. Trimming pared 2 bases from V and 2 bases from J, leaving 5 bases between. This CDR3 comprises 13 residues. From germline, CDR1 is LNHNV and CDR2 YYDKDF (reference sequence). The CDR3 protein is CATSRRTTDTQYF. DNA for the CDR3: TGTGCCACCAGCAGACGGACCACAGATACGCAGTATTTT.

This clonotype was recorded many times. This sequence joins TRBV15 and TRBJ2-5, with TRBD2 matching 9 bases. This CDR3 has 16 amino acids. The germline gives CDR1 LNHNV, CDR2 YYDKDF (reference sequence). J gave up 5 bases and V 1 base, and 8 bases lay outside the gene matches. The CDR3 sequence is CATSRGLASGIETQYF. In nucleotides, the CDR3 is TGTGCCACCAGCAGAGGTCTCGCTAGCGGGATTGAGACCCAGTACTTC.

The sample holds a few counts of this clonotype. The V gene is TRBV3-1, the J gene TRBJ2-1, with TRBD1 matching over 8 bases. The CDR3 loop spans 14 amino acids. Germline lookup yields CDR1 LGHDT and CDR2 YNNKEL (reference sequence). V trimming: 2 bases; J trimming: 7 bases; junction bases outside the gene matches: 4. The CDR3 DNA sequence: TGTGCCAGCAGCCAACGAGACAGGGGAAATGAGCAGTTCTTC. Amino acids: CASSQRDRGNEQFF.

In its sample, this clonotype was seen a few times. The rearrangement uses TRBV4-1 and TRBJ2-7; no clear D. The V gene's germline CDR1 is MGHRA and CDR2 YSYEKL. This CDR3 is built from 20 residues. V was cut by 3 bases and J by 0 bases, with 27 bases left in between. The CDR3 here is CASSHPDHPSRFTPSYEQYF. The CDR3 nucleotides read TGCGCCAGCAGCCACCCTGATCACCCCTCTCGGTTCACCCCCTCCTACGAGCAGTACTTC.

This clonotype was seen a handful of times. V is TRBV7-6 and J is TRBJ2-3; 9 nucleotides agree with TRBD1. Germline CDR1 reads SGHVS; CDR2 reads FNYEAQ. This CDR3 is built from 19 residues. V lost 1 base to trimming and J lost 3 bases; unmatched junction nucleotides: 14. The CDR3, as DNA: TGTGCCAGCAGCTTAGACAGGGGGCTGCGGGGCTTCGGAACAGATACGCAGTATTTT. Encoded protein: CASSLDRGLRGFGTDTQYF.

The chain has TRBV14 and TRBJ2-1, with D unresolved. Germline V gives CDR1 SGHDN, CDR2 FVKESK. The V and J ends lost 2 bases and 5 bases respectively, with 7 bases between them. The CDR3 is 13 amino acids. As DNA, the CDR3 is TGTGCCAGCAGCCAATCACAGAACAATGAGCAGTTCTTC. It is translated as CASSQSQNNEQFF.

This chain connects TRBV20-1 to TRBJ2-3, with 16 bases fitting TRBD2. Germline V gene sequence: CDR1 DFQATT, CDR2 SNEGSKA (reference sequence). The CDR3 is made up of 17 amino acids. J was trimmed by 8 bases and V by 3 bases; bases with no gene match: 11. The CDR3 sequence: CSARGTSGRAVYGTQYF. CDR3 coding DNA: TGCAGTGCTAGGGGGACTAGCGGGAGGGCCGTTTACGGTACGCAGTATTTT.

The gene calls are TRBV4-1 and TRBJ2-5; D is tentatively TRBD1 or TRBD2 (6 bases each). This CDR3 spans 14 amino acids. Looked up from germline, CDR1 is MGHRA and CDR2 is YSYEKL. Trimming stripped 2 bases from V and 3 bases from J, with 10 bases between. The CDR3 here is CASSQRGAEETQYF. In nucleotides, the CDR3 is TGCGCCAGCAGCCAAAGGGGGGCGGAAGAGACCCAGTACTTC.

This chain joins TRBV6-2 or TRBV6-3 and TRBJ2-7, with a weak D call TRBD2 (5 bases). The CDR3 contains 15 residues. Trimming stripped 2 bases from V and 0 bases from J, with 11 bases between. CDR1 and CDR2 (germline): MNHEY, SVGEGT. For the CDR3, the DNA is TGTGCCAGCAGTTACCGCCCAGGACTCTCCTACGAGCAGTACTTC. This translates into CASSYRPGLSYEQYF.

CDR3 nucleotides: TGTGCCAGCAGTTTAGACAGGGTAGTTCGTGAAAAACTGTTTTTT. Translation gives CASSLDRVVREKLFF. The V gene is TRBV28, the J gene TRBJ1-4; 7 bases line up with TRBD1. This CDR3 is 15 amino acids long. V was clipped by 2 bases and J by 7 bases; unmatched bases: 7. Germline V gene data show CDR1 as MDHEN and CDR2 as SYDVKM.

V and J are TRBV27 and TRBJ2-7, with D possibly TRBD2 on 6 matching bases. Looked up from germline, CDR1 is MNHEY and CDR2 is SMNVEV (reference sequence). Trimming removed 5 bases from V and 3 bases from J, with 14 bases in between. The CDR3 length is 14 residues. In DNA form, the CDR3 reads TGTGCCAGCAGTAGCGGGTCTTTCCTCTACGAGCAGTACTTC. Protein: CASSSGSFLYEQYF.

This clonotype was detected once. The chain uses TRBV12-3 or TRBV12-4 and TRBJ1-2, with D maybe TRBD1 (5 bases). The CDR3 extends over 14 amino acids. Trimming removed 5 bases at V and 0 bases at J, with 10 bases between. CDR3 DNA: TGTGCCAGCAGTAAATGGACAACTAACTATGGCTACACCTTC. Its protein product is CASSKWTTNYGYTF.